Shown below are 4 T cell receptor beta chains from a single sample sequenced in a study of blood T cells in healthy people across ages. Using a J-beta primer mix together with a sample-barcoded 5' primer, a second PCR was run for roughly 7 to 11 cycles. TCRdb re-called the 5' RACE reads with MiXCR, one entry per CDR3 protein. The repertoire consists of about 1,400,000 distinct CDR3 sequences, with roughly 60% occurring once and the leading ten covering more than 6%. The sample consisted of blood. These receptors all come from a man aged 18 to 30 in good health.

The chain carries TRBV6-1 and TRBJ2-3; 7 nucleotides align to TRBD1. This CDR3 is built from 13 residues. V was clipped by 5 bases and J by 8 bases; unmatched bases: 7. Germline CDR1 reads MNHNS; CDR2 reads SASEGT. The CDR3 DNA sequence: TGTGCCAGCAGTCGGGGACAGATTGCTACGCAGTATTTT. Its translation is CASSRGQIATQYF.

The gene calls are TRBV4-3 and TRBJ1-4; D is unresolved. The V and J ends lost 2 bases and 3 bases respectively, with 10 bases between them. The germline gives CDR1 LGHNA, CDR2 YSLEER. The CDR3 spans 15 residues. Here the CDR3 reads CASSQRKGANEKLFF. Here the CDR3 DNA reads TGCGCCAGCAGCCAACGGAAGGGAGCTAATGAAAAACTGTTTTTT.

This sequence joins TRBV12-3 or TRBV12-4 and TRBJ2-1; 11 bases line up with TRBD2. V lost 5 bases, J lost 3 bases, and 6 bases stayed unmatched. The CDR3 consists of 16 residues. The CDR3 loop is CASSPRGTSGYNEQFF. The CDR3 DNA sequence: TGTGCCAGCAGTCCCCGGGGGACTAGCGGCTACAATGAGCAGTTCTTC.

The chain recombines TRBV6-6 with TRBJ2-7; the D gene is possibly TRBD1 (6 bases). This CDR3 is built from 14 residues. Germline lookup yields CDR1 MNHNY and CDR2 SVGAGI (reference sequence). Trimming removed 8 bases from V and 1 base from J, with 15 bases in between. CDR3 sequence reads: CASDSTGSSYEQYF. The CDR3 region has the DNA TGTGCCAGCGACAGTACAGGGAGTTCCTACGAGCAGTACTTC.